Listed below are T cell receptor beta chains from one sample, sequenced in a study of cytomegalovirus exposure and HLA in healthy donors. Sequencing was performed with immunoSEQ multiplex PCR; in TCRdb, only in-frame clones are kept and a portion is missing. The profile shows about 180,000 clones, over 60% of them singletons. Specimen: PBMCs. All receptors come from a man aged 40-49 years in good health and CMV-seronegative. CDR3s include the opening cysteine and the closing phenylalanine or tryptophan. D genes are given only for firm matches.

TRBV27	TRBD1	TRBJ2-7	CASSFLRGPGEQYF
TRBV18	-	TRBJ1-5	CASSPLALNQPQHF
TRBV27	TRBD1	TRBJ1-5	CASSRFTGGESNQPQHF
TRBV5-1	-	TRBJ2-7	CASSLAGSAYEQYF
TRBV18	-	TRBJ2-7	CASSREYEQYF
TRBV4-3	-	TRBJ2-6	CASSQEVAAGANVLTF
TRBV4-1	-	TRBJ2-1	CASSQERGDDNEQFF
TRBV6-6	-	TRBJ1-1	CASSYRQGGATEAFF
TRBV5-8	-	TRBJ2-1	CASSMRESFFDNEQFF
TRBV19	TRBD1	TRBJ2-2	CASSTPTGTNTGELFF
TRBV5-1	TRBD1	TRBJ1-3	CASSPGDRVLRGSGNTIYF
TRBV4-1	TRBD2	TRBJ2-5	CASSQDTSGISGGETQYF
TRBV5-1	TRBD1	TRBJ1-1	CASSRGSGGLSEAFF
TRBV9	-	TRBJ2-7	CASSADGSTYEQYF
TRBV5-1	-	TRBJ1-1	CASSLTPATLATEAFF
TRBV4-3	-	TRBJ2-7	CASSQETGSSYEQYF
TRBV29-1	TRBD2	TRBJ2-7	CSVEVTLAGGMSSYEQYF
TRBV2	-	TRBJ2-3	CASTPPGSTDTQYF
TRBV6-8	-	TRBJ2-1	CASIPDQGPSTYNEQFF
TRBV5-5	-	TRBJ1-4	CASSLTGEGREKLFF
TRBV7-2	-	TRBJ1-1	CASSLGRGFSEAFF
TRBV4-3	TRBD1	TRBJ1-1	CASSRGQRNTEAFF
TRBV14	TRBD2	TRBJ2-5	CASSQVGGARETQYF